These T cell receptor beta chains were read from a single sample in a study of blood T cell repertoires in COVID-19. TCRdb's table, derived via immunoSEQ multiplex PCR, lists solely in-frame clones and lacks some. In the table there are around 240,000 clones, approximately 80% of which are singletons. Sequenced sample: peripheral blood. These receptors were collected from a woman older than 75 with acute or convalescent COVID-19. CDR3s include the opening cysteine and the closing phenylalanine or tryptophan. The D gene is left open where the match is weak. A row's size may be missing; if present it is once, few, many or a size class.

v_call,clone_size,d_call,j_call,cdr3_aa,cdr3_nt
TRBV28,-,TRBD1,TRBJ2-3,CASSPTGVEGTDTQYF,TGTGCCAGCAGTCCCACAGGGGTGGAAGGCACAGATACGCAGTATTTT
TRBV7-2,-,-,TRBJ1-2,CASSSREGVKGYTF,TGTGCCAGCAGCTCCCGGGAGGGCGTAAAGGGCTACACCTTC
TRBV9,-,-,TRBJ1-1,CASSVGSLGRDNTEAFF,TGTGCCAGCAGCGTAGGTAGCTTGGGCAGGGATAACACTGAAGCTTTCTTT
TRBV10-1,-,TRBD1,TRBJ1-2,CASRYSDRGHNGYTF,TGCGCCAGCAGGTACTCAGACAGGGGGCATAATGGCTACACCTTC
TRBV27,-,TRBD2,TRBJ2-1,CASSFGGEGYNEQFF,TGTGCCAGCAGCTTCGGGGGGGAGGGTTACAATGAGCAGTTCTTC
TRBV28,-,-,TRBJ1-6,CASNSAGGYDSPLHF,TGTGCCAGCAACTCAGCCGGGGGTTATGATTCACCCCTCCACTTT
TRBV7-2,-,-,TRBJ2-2,CASRRRQSNTGELFF,TGTGCCAGCAGGCGAAGACAGTCGAACACCGGGGAGCTGTTTTTT
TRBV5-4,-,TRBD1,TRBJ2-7,CASRIWDSSYEQYF,TGTGCCAGCAGAATTTGGGACAGCTCCTACGAGCAGTACTTC
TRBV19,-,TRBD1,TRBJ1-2,CATAGQGYLNYGYTF,TGTGCCACGGCGGGACAGGGCTATCTTAACTATGGCTACACCTTC
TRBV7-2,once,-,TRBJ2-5,CASGRSAAQETQYF,TGTGCCAGCGGGAGGTCGGCAGCCCAAGAGACCCAGTACTTC
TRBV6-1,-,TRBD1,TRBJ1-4,CASSEGRGPANEKLFF,TGTGCCAGCAGTGAAGGGAGGGGGCCAGCTAATGAAAAACTGTTTTTT
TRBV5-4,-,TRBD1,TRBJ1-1,CASSPAGTAGLGAFF,TGTGCCAGCAGCCCGGCCGGGACAGCCGGTTTGGGGGCTTTCTTT
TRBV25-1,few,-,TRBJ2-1,CASQKYNEQFF,TGTGCCAGCCAGAAGTACAATGAGCAGTTCTTC
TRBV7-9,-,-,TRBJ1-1,CASSSVRTLNTEAFF,TGTGCCAGCAGCTCGGTGAGGACACTCAACACTGAAGCTTTCTTT
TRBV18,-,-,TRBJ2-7,CASSLSADPNTEQYF,TGTGCCAGCTCACTCTCGGCGGATCCCAATACCGAGCAGTACTTC
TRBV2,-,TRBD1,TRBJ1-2,CASNIGQGSYGYTF,TGTGCCAGCAACATCGGACAGGGGAGTTATGGCTACACCTTC
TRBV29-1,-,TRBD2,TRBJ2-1,CSVELLAGGPRSSYNEQFF,TGCAGCGTTGAATTGCTAGCGGGGGGTCCAAGGAGCTCCTACAATGAGCAGTTCTTC
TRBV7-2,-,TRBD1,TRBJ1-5,CASSLFATGTWNQPQHF,TGTGCCAGCAGCTTGTTTGCGACAGGGACGTGGAATCAGCCCCAGCATTTT
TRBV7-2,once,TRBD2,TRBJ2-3,CASSLASGGIDTQYF,TGTGCCAGCAGCTTAGCTAGCGGGGGAATAGATACGCAGTATTTT
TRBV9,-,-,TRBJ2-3,CASSVAQGQGDTQYF,TGTGCCAGCAGCGTAGCCCAGGGGCAAGGGGATACGCAGTATTTT
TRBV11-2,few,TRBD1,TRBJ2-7,CASSPRDRVLNEQYF,TGTGCCAGCAGCCCCCGGGACAGGGTATTGAACGAGCAGTACTTC
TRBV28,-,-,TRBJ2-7,CASSLIDEQYF,TGTGCCAGCAGTCTAATCGACGAGCAGTACTTC
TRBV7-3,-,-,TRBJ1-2,CASSMAGSYGYTF,TGTGCCAGCAGCATGGCCGGGAGCTATGGCTACACCTTC
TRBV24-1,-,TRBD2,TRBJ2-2,CATSDLEAGRLAGARDTGELFF,TGTGCCACCAGTGATTTAGAGGCTGGGAGACTAGCGGGAGCAAGAGACACCGGGGAGCTGTTTTTT
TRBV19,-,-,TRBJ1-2,CASSIGGQDHGYTF,TGTGCCAGTAGTATAGGGGGCCAGGACCATGGCTACACCTTC
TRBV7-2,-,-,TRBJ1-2,CASSPEGAASYGYTF,TGTGCCAGCAGCCCTGAGGGTGCGGCTTCCTATGGCTACACCTTC
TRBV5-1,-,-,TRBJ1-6,CASSLETGPGPLHF,TGCGCCAGCAGCTTGGAGACAGGCCCGGGCCCCCTCCACTTT
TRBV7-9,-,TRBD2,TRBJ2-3,CASSVGRALGTDTQYF,TGTGCCAGCAGCGTTGGGAGGGCCCTAGGCACAGATACGCAGTATTTT
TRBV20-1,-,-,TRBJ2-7,CSAAKSDEQYF,TGCAGTGCTGCAAAATCGGACGAGCAGTACTTC
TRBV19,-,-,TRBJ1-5,CASSFTNNQPQHF,TGTGCCAGTAGTTTCACTAACAATCAGCCCCAGCATTTT
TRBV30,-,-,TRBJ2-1,CAWSVADNEQFF,TGTGCCTGGAGTGTAGCTGATAATGAGCAGTTCTTC